A single sample gave rise to the 15 T cell receptor beta chains below, sequenced in a study of blood T cells in healthy people across ages. The use of a sample-barcoded 5' primer and a J-beta primer mix characterized a second PCR of roughly 7 to 12 cycles. TCRdb ran MiXCR on the 5' RACE reads and lists one entry per CDR3 protein. This sample has around 1,100,000 distinct CDR3 sequences, with around two fifths found just once. The sample consisted of blood. These receptors all come from a young man in good health.

This rearrangement joins TRBV9 to TRBJ2-3; 8 nucleotides align to TRBD2. The CDR3 totals 15 residues. Per the germline V gene, CDR1 is SGDLS and CDR2 is YYNGEE. The J segment lost 3 bases and the V segment lost 0 bases, leaving 3 bases of the junction unmatched. CDR3 DNA: TGTGCCAGCAGCGTAGCGCCTAGCGGGACAGATACGCAGTATTTT. Protein: CASSVAPSGTDTQYF.

This clonotype has just one count. The CDR3 region has the DNA TGTGCCAGCAGAGAGGAGCAGGGAGACCACGAGCAGTACTTC. Translating it yields CASREEQGDHEQYF. The V gene is TRBV2, the J gene TRBJ2-5, with D perhaps assigned TRBD1 or TRBD2 (5 bases each). The J call is doubtful: the DNA matches TRBJ2-7 better. CDR1 and CDR2 from the germline V gene are SNHLY and FYNNEI. The CDR3 is made up of 14 amino acids.

This rearrangement joins TRBV15 to TRBJ2-3, with D uncertain. The CDR3 is 13 amino acids. In germline, CDR1 is LNHNV, CDR2 YYDKDF (reference sequence). With 3 bases removed from V and 2 bases from J, the gap between germline ends came to 6 bases. Here the CDR3 DNA reads TGTGCCACCAGCAGTGGCTCCACAGATACGCAGTATTTT. Translated, it gives CATSSGSTDTQYF.

This chain links TRBV2 with TRBJ1-1; no firm D call. Germline loops: CDR1 SNHLY, CDR2 FYNNEI. CDR3 length equals 13 residues. Trimming shortened V by 1 base and J by 7 bases, and 10 bases separated the two germline ends. CDR3 DNA sequence: TGTGCCAGCAGTGAAGGGGCGAAGAGTGAAGCTTTCTTT. Translation gives CASSEGAKSEAFF.

This clonotype was seen more than once but under ten times. This rearrangement joins TRBV6-1 to TRBJ2-2; D not certain. The germline V gene encodes CDR1 MNHNS and CDR2 SASEGT. Trimming cost V 1 base and J 0 bases, with 12 bases left between them. CDR3 length equals 17 residues. CDR3 region: CASSEGGLIPNTGELFF. The CDR3 DNA sequence: TGTGCCAGCAGTGAAGGGGGATTAATACCGAACACCGGGGAGCTGTTTTTT.

The gene calls are TRBV12-3 or TRBV12-4 and TRBJ1-5; D is undetermined. Trimming pared 6 bases from V and 2 bases from J, leaving 20 bases between. The CDR3 runs 17 residues. Here the CDR3 reads CASSSSRGRGGNQPQHF. The CDR3 region has the DNA TGTGCCAGCAGCTCGTCAAGAGGACGAGGCGGCAATCAGCCCCAGCATTTT.

Comments on this clonotype: Mismatch with germline at one junction end may stem from a read error. This chain links TRBV12-3 or TRBV12-4 with TRBJ1-6; 8 bases fit TRBD1. The CDR3 spans 15 residues. The CDR3 coding sequence is TGTGCCAGCAGCCAGGACAGGGCGTCAGGTTCACCCCCCCACTTT. It encodes CASSQDRASGSPPHF.

J is TRBJ2-1 and V is TRBV24-1; 8 nucleotides match TRBD1. Unmatched junction bases numbered 0, after V lost 9 bases and J lost 6 bases. In germline, CDR1 is KGHDR, CDR2 SFDVKD. The CDR3 covers 11 residues. CDR3 loop: CATGQGNEQFF. CDR3 DNA: TGTGCCACCGGACAGGGCAATGAGCAGTTCTTC.

In its sample, this clonotype was seen once. Compared with germline, one end of the junction differs, possibly owing to a read error. V is TRBV9 and J is TRBJ2-4, with D possibly TRBD2 on 6 matching bases. The J call may be faulty, since TRBJ2-7 better matches the DNA end. The CDR3 totals 12 residues. Germline loops: CDR1 SGDLS, CDR2 YYNGEE. The DNA for the CDR3 is TGTGTCAGCAGCGAGGGGACTCACGAGCAGTACTTC. It is translated as CVSSEGTHEQYF.

The J gene is TRBJ1-2, the V gene TRBV7-8, with TRBD1 identical over 7 bases. With 8 bases clipped from V and 2 bases from J, the junction kept 8 bases outside the gene matches. Germline CDR1 reads SGHVS; CDR2 reads FQNEAQ. CDR3 length equals 14 residues. CDR3 in DNA: TGTGCCAGCTTTGCCGAGACAGGGAACTATGGCTACACCTTC. Its protein product is CASFAETGNYGYTF.

The V call is TRBV6-5, the J call TRBJ2-1, with unresolved D. V dropped 2 bases and J dropped 0 bases, with 8 bases sitting between them. This CDR3 contains 15 residues. CDR1 MNHEY and CDR2 SVGAGI come from the germline V gene. The CDR3 loop reads CASSYEQSSYNEQFF. The CDR3 DNA reads as TGTGCCAGCAGTTACGAGCAGAGCTCCTACAATGAGCAGTTCTTC.

This sequence joins TRBV6-2 or TRBV6-3 and TRBJ1-2; no clear D gene. Germline loops: CDR1 MNHEY, CDR2 SVGEGT. V was clipped by 2 bases and J by 2 bases, with 18 bases between them. The CDR3 covers 17 residues. This chain's CDR3 is CASSYPSHSVDNYGYTF. As DNA, the CDR3 is TGTGCCAGCAGTTACCCTTCGCATTCGGTTGACAACTATGGCTACACCTTC.

The chain uses TRBV20-1 and TRBJ1-6; 7 bases line up with TRBD1. The CDR3 has 16 residues. V was clipped by 1 base and J by 6 bases; unmatched bases: 9. Germline-derived CDR1 and CDR2 are DFQATT and SNEGSKA (reference sequence). The DNA for the CDR3 is TGCAGTGCTAGAGTGCAGAGGGCAGGGGGTAATTCACCCCTCCACTTT. Translation: CSARVQRAGGNSPLHF.

This sequence joins TRBV7-8 and TRBJ2-7; TRBD1 matches 7 bases. This CDR3 comprises 14 residues. Looked up from germline, CDR1 is SGHVS and CDR2 is FQNEAQ. V trimming: 5 bases; J trimming: 7 bases; junction bases outside the gene matches: 11. CDR3 DNA sequence: TGTGCCAGCAGCGCGACAGGGATAGCGAATGAGCAGTACTTC. This encodes CASSATGIANEQYF.

The V gene is TRBV4-2, the J gene TRBJ2-1, with 13 bases aligning to TRBD2. This CDR3 has 17 residues. From germline, CDR1 is LGHNA and CDR2 YNFKEQ. J was trimmed by 7 bases and V by 0 bases; bases with no gene match: 6. The chain's CDR3 is CASSQDLLAGGFNEQFF. The CDR3 region has the DNA TGTGCCAGCAGCCAAGATCTACTAGCGGGGGGGTTTAATGAGCAGTTCTTC.